This T cell receptor (beta chain) was identified in a study of CD8 T cells in Susac syndrome (dated by TCRdb to 2018 to 2020). Regarding the complete study: Among the Susac syndrome patients who were sequenced, clinically active disease was present in more than 5 and clinical remission was observed in roughly eight. Susac syndrome patients were therapy-naive, on corticosteroids (some also receiving IVIg), or on IVIg alone at blood withdrawal. Whether CD8+ T cell activation and differentiation in Susac syndrome was antigen driven was tested using repertoire sequencing.

Turning to this clonotype: The target of this receptor is not known. The sample holds no much larger clone one base away, and base qualities are not on file.

Peripheral blood CD8+ and CD4+ T cells from healthy donors, Susac syndrome patients and multiple sclerosis patients were profiled using high-throughput TCR beta sequencing. Susac syndrome patients met recently defined diagnostic criteria for definite or probable disease. Bulk CD8+ and CD4+ T cells were purified by magnetic negative isolation, while CD8+ TEMRA cells were enriched using FACS. Blood was collected in EDTA tubes and processed within 24 hours, with PBMCs isolated through density gradient centrifugation. PBMCs destined for TCR sequencing were cryopreserved in liquid nitrogen and later thawed in a 37 °C water bath. A purity of at least 90% was achieved for sorted or isolated CD4+, CD8+ and CD8+ TEMRA cells. RNA was extracted using the RNeasy kit, and roughly 0.45 to 1 ug of the RNA was reverse transcribed with random hexamers. The immunoSEQ multiplex PCR assay, covering 54 Vbeta and 13 Jbeta segments, was used to amplify TCR beta CDR3 regions. PCR amplification bias was corrected using a synthetic template baseline for primer optimization and computational correction. On the study's bioinformatics: Reads were annotated to V, D and J genes per IMGT and analyzed with immunoSEQ Analyzer, keeping only productive sequences. Clonality was computed as one minus Shannon entropy normalized by log2 of the number of productive unique sequences. Public and private clones were assessed among the 100 most prevalent clones of each patient and control. A clone was defined as Susac-specific if it was absent from the healthy and MS cohorts, from roughly 980 published viral clones and from other ImmuneACCESS disease sequences. The raw public reads went through TCRdb reprocessing: fastp at Q25, MiXCR clone calling, in-frame beta chains kept. For every CDR3 protein sequence, its rows merge into one entry that carries the most common genes and DNA. The V and J calls and clone size are TCRdb's, not the authors'. The sample table lists 71,000 or so distinct CDR3 sequences, about 92% of them with a count of one. Less than 0.19% of the sample comes from the top ten.

Study-wide conclusions, independent of this receptor: The number of individuals in the TCR sequencing and HLA analysis was acknowledged as relatively small. In the CD4+ T cell repertoire of Susac syndrome patients, clonal expansion was not detected.

The sequence was obtained from a human donor with Susac syndrome. Specimen: CD4+ T cells from PBMCs.

The CDR3 region: CASSPRQVANTGELFF. The DNA reads as follows: TGTGCCAGCAGCCCCCGACAGGTCGCGAACACCGGGGAGCTGTTTTTT. Recombination joined TRBV7-3 with TRBJ2-2; the D gene is perhaps TRBD1, on 6 matching bases. CDR1 SGHTA and CDR2 FQGTGA were looked up in the germline V gene. From the cysteine through the phenylalanine, the CDR3 covers 16 amino acids. Just the 48-base CDR3 DNA is kept, in frame starting at base 1. V loses 5 bases, J loses 0 bases, and the germline ends lie 13 bases apart.